These 24 T cell receptor beta chains share one sample of origin, sequenced in a study of identifying expanded T cells in peripheral blood. TCRdb's copy holds only in-frame clones and misses some; the assay was immunoSEQ multiplex PCR. The table has fewer than 55,000 clones, less than 85% seen once; the top ten hold 12% to 15%. Input material: blood. These receptors were collected from a person between 18 and 70 years old in good health.

V usage is TRBV27 and J usage is TRBJ2-4, with TRBD2 matching over 7 bases. The CDR3 has 14 residues. CDR1 is MNHEY and CDR2 is SMNVEV in the germline V gene (reference sequence). The V and J ends lost 4 bases and 6 bases, in that order; junction bases with no gene match: 6. CDR3 coding DNA: TGTGCCAGCAGTTCCTGGGAGGGTGCAAACATTCAGTACTTC. It is translated as CASSSWEGANIQYF.

This clone was recorded once. The chain uses TRBV9 and TRBJ2-1, with 7 bases aligning to TRBD2. The V gene end was trimmed by 0 bases and the J gene end by 1 base; junction bases not matched to a gene: 4. Per germline, CDR1 SGDLS and CDR2 YYNGEE. The CDR3 extends over 16 amino acids. The CDR3 region is CASSVGGGSSYNEQFF. The CDR3 DNA is TGTGCCAGCAGCGTAGGCGGCGGGAGTTCCTACAATGAGCAGTTCTTC.

The genes are TRBV7-9 and TRBJ1-1; tentatively, D is TRBD1 (5 bases). Trimming shortened V by 5 bases and J by 6 bases, and 13 bases separated the two germline ends. The CDR3 sequence is 13 residues long. Germline V gene sequence: CDR1 SEHNR, CDR2 FQNEAQ (reference sequence). In DNA, the CDR3 is TGTGCCAGCAGCCCCCTGACAGATTCTGAAGCTTTCTTT. This sequence encodes CASSPLTDSEAFF.

The V and J genes are TRBV6-1 and TRBJ2-7; 11 bases match TRBD2. The germline CDR1 and CDR2 sequences are MNHNS and SASEGT. Germline trimming cut 5 bases from V and 2 bases from J; bases unmatched to any gene: 5. The CDR3 consists of 15 residues. The DNA of the CDR3 is TGTGCCAGCAGTTTGGGACTAGCGGAGACCTACGAGCAGTACTTC. It is translated as CASSLGLAETYEQYF.

J is TRBJ2-5 and V is TRBV30, with D unresolved. There are 12 residues in the CDR3. Germline loops: CDR1 GTSNPN, CDR2 SVGIG (reference sequence). Trimming shortened V by 1 base and J by 1 base, and 4 bases separated the two germline ends. CDR3 sequence: CAWSDIQETQYF. The CDR3 DNA reads as TGTGCCTGGAGTGACATCCAAGAGACCCAGTACTTC.

The chain combines TRBV27 with TRBJ2-2, with D hard to call. Trimming cost V 0 bases and J 2 bases, with 7 bases left between them. The germline V gene encodes CDR1 MNHEY and CDR2 SMNVEV (reference sequence). The CDR3 is made up of 15 amino acids. The DNA for the CDR3 is TGTGCCAGCAGTTTATCGTTGTTTAACACCGGGGAGCTGTTTTTT. It codes for CASSLSLFNTGELFF.

The CDR3 DNA reads TGTGCCAGCAGTTTCTACTTGGGCAATGAGCAGTTCTTC. This gives the protein CASSFYLGNEQFF. This chain connects TRBV7-2 to TRBJ2-1; D is uncertain. V dropped 6 bases and J dropped 6 bases, with 12 bases sitting between them. In germline, CDR1 is SGHTA, CDR2 FQGNSA. This CDR3 has 13 residues.

The J gene is TRBJ2-1, the V gene TRBV7-8; TRBD2 agrees at 7 bases. Germline CDR1 SGHVS, CDR2 FQNEAQ. This CDR3 has 15 residues. The trim removed 5 bases at V and 2 bases at J, leaving 6 bases unmatched. The CDR3: CASSVLAVTYNEQFF. The CDR3 bases are TGTGCCAGCAGCGTTCTAGCGGTAACCTACAATGAGCAGTTCTTC.

The rearrangement links TRBV2 to TRBJ2-2; 7 nucleotides agree with TRBD1. The germline V gene encodes CDR1 SNHLY and CDR2 FYNNEI. This CDR3 region has 13 residues. V dropped 8 bases and J dropped 5; count of bases not matched to a gene: 5. CDR3 nucleotides: TGTGCCAGCCGAGTACAGGGGACCGGGGAGCTGTTTTTT. It codes for CASRVQGTGELFF.

The V and J genes are TRBV27 and TRBJ1-2; weak D call: TRBD1 (5 bases). Germline lookup yields CDR1 MNHEY and CDR2 SMNVEV (reference sequence). This CDR3 region has 15 residues. The V gene lost 6 bases and the J gene lost 2 bases, with 16 bases spanning the gap. CDR3 protein: CASSRSSTGNYGYTF. In DNA form, the CDR3 reads TGTGCCAGCAGCCGCTCCTCAACAGGAAACTATGGCTACACCTTC.

The rearrangement uses TRBV2 and TRBJ2-1, with a tentative D call TRBD2 (6 bases). The germline V gene has CDR1 SNHLY and CDR2 FYNNEI. The CDR3 contains 14 residues. V lost 7 bases, J lost 4 bases, and 14 bases lay in between. CDR3 bases: TGTGCCAGCACCGGGACTTACTCGTACAATGAGCAGTTCTTC. Translation gives CASTGTYSYNEQFF.

In nucleotides, the CDR3 is TGTGCCAGCAGCTCGACAGTGAACACTGAAGCTTTCTTT. Translated, it gives CASSSTVNTEAFF. The V gene is TRBV6-5, the J gene TRBJ1-1, with D maybe TRBD1 (5 bases). Trimming took 6 bases from V and 0 from J, leaving 8 bases between them. There are 13 residues in the CDR3. Germline values: CDR1 MNHEY, CDR2 SVGAGI.

The gene calls are TRBV5-1 and TRBJ2-1, with D possibly being TRBD2 (6 bases). The CDR3 sequence is 15 residues long. Germline-derived CDR1 and CDR2 are SGHRS and YFSETQ. Trimming pared 2 bases from V and 0 bases from J, leaving 9 bases between. This chain's CDR3 is CASSFGGSSYNEQFF. The CDR3 bases are TGCGCCAGCAGCTTTGGGGGGAGCTCCTACAATGAGCAGTTCTTC.

This chain uses TRBV2 with TRBJ2-5; possibly TRBD1 for D (5 bases). Trimming removed 11 bases at V and 5 bases at J, with 15 bases between. This CDR3 region has 12 residues. The germline gives CDR1 SNHLY, CDR2 FYNNEI. The CDR3 sequence is CAGASRVETQYF. CDR3 bases: TGTGCCGGGGCGTCAAGAGTGGAGACCCAGTACTTC.

The CDR3 spells CASSAGQGGGYTF. The CDR3, as DNA: TGCGCCAGCAGCGCGGGACAGGGTGGCGGCTACACCTTC. The chain recombines TRBV5-1 with TRBJ1-2; TRBD1 agrees at 9 bases. The V segment lost 4 bases and the J segment 8 bases; nucleotides outside the gene matches: 6. The CDR3 sequence is 13 residues long. The germline gives CDR1 SGHRS, CDR2 YFSETQ. The full variable domain, rest sourced from reference TRBV5-1 and TRBJ1-2, is KAGVTQTPRYLIKTRGQQVTLSCSPISGHRSVSWYQQTPGQGLQFLFEYFSETQRNKGNFPGRFSGRQFSNSRSEMNVSTLELGDSALYLCASSAGQGGGYTFGSGTRLTVV.

V is TRBV5-1 and J is TRBJ2-1; 10 nucleotides line up with TRBD2. The CDR3 runs to 15 residues. The trim removed 4 bases at V and 0 bases at J, leaving 1 base unmatched. Germline CDR1 reads SGHRS; CDR2 reads YFSETQ. This chain's CDR3 is CASSRTSGSYNEQFF. For the CDR3, the DNA is TGCGCCAGCAGCCGGACTAGCGGCTCCTACAATGAGCAGTTCTTC.

The V call is TRBV18, the J call TRBJ1-6, with 7 bases fitting TRBD1. V shed 5 bases and J 6 bases; nucleotides not matched to a gene: 4. CDR1 is KGHSH, CDR2 LQKENI, per germline. The CDR3 length is 14 residues. The CDR3 DNA sequence: TGTGCCAGCTCATCGACAGGGTCTAATTCACCCCTCCACTTT. Translated: CASSSTGSNSPLHF.

The V gene is TRBV7-3, the J gene TRBJ2-1; D may be TRBD1 or TRBD2 (6 bases each). CDR1 and CDR2 (germline): SGHTA, FQGTGA. The CDR3 loop spans 15 amino acids. V shed 5 bases and J shed 5 bases, with 16 bases lying between them. The CDR3 bases are TGTGCCAGCAGCCTTAAGGGGGGCTTTAACAATGAGCAGTTCTTC. Protein: CASSLKGGFNNEQFF.

The chain combines TRBV6-5 with TRBJ1-5, with D unclear. CDR1 is MNHEY, CDR2 SVGAGI, per germline. V lost 4 bases and J lost 3, with 13 bases in between. The CDR3 spans 15 residues. CDR3: CASSLLRGPNQPQHF. The CDR3 DNA reads as TGTGCCAGCAGTTTGCTTAGAGGACCCAATCAGCCCCAGCATTTT.

This chain uses TRBV7-2 with TRBJ2-7, with 8 bases lining up with TRBD1. The V gene's germline CDR1 is SGHTA and CDR2 FQGNSA. V trimming: 4 bases; J trimming: 4 bases; junction bases outside the gene matches: 6. The CDR3 consists of 14 residues. DNA for the CDR3: TGTGCCAGCAGCTCGCGGACAGGGAGTTACGAGCAGTACGTC. It codes for CASSSRTGSYEQYV.

V is TRBV27 and J is TRBJ1-2; D gene unclear. The V gene lost 2 bases and the J gene lost 2 bases, with 6 bases spanning the gap. CDR3 size: 13 residues. Per the germline V gene, CDR1 is MNHEY and CDR2 is SMNVEV (reference sequence). The CDR3 here is CASSLGLNYGYTF. The CDR3, as DNA: TGTGCCAGCAGTTTAGGCCTGAACTATGGCTACACCTTC.

The V and J genes are TRBV5-1 and TRBJ2-2; D possibly corresponds to TRBD2 (7 bases). Germline V gene lookup returns CDR1 SGHRS and CDR2 YFSETQ. With 2 bases removed from V and 5 bases from J, the gap between germline ends came to 19 bases. There are 17 residues in the CDR3. The CDR3 spells CASSFHLGGRRTGELFF. In DNA, the CDR3 is TGCGCCAGCAGCTTCCACCTCGGGGGGCGACGGACCGGGGAGCTGTTTTTT.

The V gene is TRBV27, the J gene TRBJ2-5; 10 positions agree with TRBD1. V shed 7 bases, J shed 5 bases, and the junction held 13 bases outside the gene matches. This CDR3 contains 16 residues. Germline values: CDR1 MNHEY, CDR2 SMNVEV (reference sequence). In nucleotides, the CDR3 is TGTGCCAGCACCCTTCCTGACAGGGGGCTAAGGGAGACCCAGTACTTC. It codes for CASTLPDRGLRETQYF.

The chain has TRBV11-2 and TRBJ2-3; D ambiguous. CDR1 SGHAT and CDR2 FQNNGV come from the germline V gene. V lost 1 base to trimming and J lost 1 base, with 9 bases between them. The CDR3 is made up of 15 amino acids. CDR3 loop: CASSLGPSGTDTQYF. The CDR3 DNA reads as TGTGCCAGCAGCTTAGGTCCATCTGGCACAGATACGCAGTATTTT.